Each of the 9 T cell receptor beta chains below was sequenced from the same sample in a study of cytomegalovirus exposure and HLA in healthy donors. The PCR contained 60 Vbeta and 13 Jbeta primers. The method was immunoSEQ multiplex PCR; TCRdb's version includes in-frame clones alone and lacks a portion of them. This table has about 160,000 clones, roughly 80% appearing once. The sequencing sample was made of PBMCs. These receptors all stem from a man in his fifties or sixties in good health and CMV-seropositive.

The chain carries TRBV5-1 and TRBJ2-3; 10 bases fit TRBD1. The length of the CDR3 is 15 residues. V was pared by 4 bases and J by 3 bases, with 5 bases of the junction left unmatched. Germline V CDR1 and CDR2: SGHRS, YFSETQ. The CDR3 DNA is TGCGCCAGCAGCGCCGACAGGGGGCAGACAGATACGCAGTATTTT. It specifies CASSADRGQTDTQYF.

The chain recombines TRBV14 with TRBJ2-2; 14 bases line up with TRBD2. CDR1 and CDR2 (germline): SGHDN, FVKESK. V dropped 4 bases and J dropped 5; count of bases not matched to a gene: 3. The CDR3 totals 16 residues. CDR3 sequence reads: CASSLRLAGGTGELFF. The CDR3 DNA reads TGTGCCAGCAGCCTAAGACTAGCGGGAGGGACCGGGGAGCTGTTTTTT.

The chain employs TRBV27 and TRBJ1-2; TRBD1 matches 9 bases. The length of the CDR3 is 13 residues. Trimming took 10 bases from V and 8 from J; bases not matched to a gene: 11. Germline lookup yields CDR1 MNHEY and CDR2 SMNVEV (reference sequence). The CDR3 region has the DNA TGTGCCACCCGAACAGGGGGCCCCCGGGGCTACACCTTC. It yields the protein CATRTGGPRGYTF.

A single count supports this clone. The CDR3 DNA follows: TGCGCCAGCAGCCAAGTCTTCGACAGGGGAAGCCATCAGTACTTC. Encoded protein: CASSQVFDRGSHQYF. J is TRBJ2-4 and V is TRBV4-3, with 8 bases aligning to TRBD1. There are 15 residues in the CDR3. Looked up from germline, CDR1 is LGHNA and CDR2 is YSLEER. With 1 base clipped from V and 12 bases from J, the junction kept 11 bases outside the gene matches.

J is TRBJ1-1 and V is TRBV28; possible D gene TRBD1, 6 bases. Germline values: CDR1 MDHEN, CDR2 SYDVKM. Trimming took off 7 bases at V and 5 bases at J, with 14 bases between the two ends. This CDR3 comprises 13 residues. CDR3 nucleotide sequence: TGTGCCAGCAAAAGGGGGGGAAGGACTGAAGCTTTCTTT. Protein sequence: CASKRGGRTEAFF.

The J gene is TRBJ1-4, the V gene TRBV11-1; the D gene is possibly TRBD1 (6 bases). V was clipped by 3 bases and J by 0 bases, with 14 bases between them. There are 17 residues in the CDR3. CDR1 and CDR2 (germline): SGHAT, FQDESV (reference sequence). The CDR3 region is CASSFLWTATTNEKLFF. CDR3 DNA: TGTGCCAGCAGCTTTTTGTGGACAGCTACAACTAATGAAAAACTGTTTTTT.

This chain joins TRBV6-4 and TRBJ2-1; 9 bases align to TRBD2. This CDR3 has 16 amino acids. CDR1 and CDR2 from the germline V gene are MRHNA and SNTAGT. V shed 3 bases and J 3 bases; nucleotides not matched to a gene: 6. Written as DNA, the CDR3 is TGTGCCAGCAGTGAGGGAGCGGGGGGAAACTACAATGAGCAGTTCTTC. Residues: CASSEGAGGNYNEQFF.

The rearrangement uses TRBV14 and TRBJ2-7; no reliable D call. Trimming left V 0 bases short and J 6 bases short, with 15 bases between. Germline V gene data show CDR1 as SGHDN and CDR2 as FVKESK. CDR3 length: 15 amino acids. Here the CDR3 reads CASSQDGFWAGEQYF. CDR3 DNA: TGTGCCAGCAGCCAAGATGGATTCTGGGCAGGCGAGCAGTACTTC.

This chain connects TRBV20-1 to TRBJ1-5; D may be TRBD1 (5 bases). V was trimmed by 3 bases and J by 9 bases, leaving 9 bases between them. The germline gives CDR1 DFQATT, CDR2 SNEGSKA (reference sequence). The CDR3 runs 11 residues. The CDR3 bases are TGCAGTGCTAGCATTCAGGGGCCCCAGCATTTT. This encodes CSASIQGPQHF.